Described below is a single T cell receptor (beta chain) sequence and its context. Its cognate antigen is unknown. There are 14 residues in the CDR3. V gave up 2 bases and J gave up 5 bases, with 13 bases separating them. CDR1 is SNHLY, CDR2 FYNNEI, per germline. Some clones are missing from TCRdb's copy, which holds only in-frame ones; the method was immunoSEQ multiplex PCR. There are about 75,000 clones in the sample; more than 70% occur only once, and roughly 10% lies in the top ten. This sample was taken from a study of T cell responses to AZD1222 COVID-19 vaccine. Whole-study results and caveats: Donor demographics were predominantly white British with a female majority; clonal diversity may be underestimated. Reportedly, close to half of spike-specific TCRs are directed against unmutated variant regions. Increased Spike-specific TCR breadth and depth were observed after two AZD1222 doses. In all cases, repertoires were sampled only after the peak T cell response.

The chain couples TRBV2 to TRBJ2-7, with D possibly matching TRBD2 (5 bases). This receptor was taken from an adult who received the MenACWY meningococcal vaccine as a control. Material: peripheral blood, obtained 28 days after the second dose of the MenACWY control vaccine. CDR3 DNA sequence: TGTGCCAGCAGTGAATCCGAGGGTAAGGACGAGCAGTACTTC. Protein sequence: CASSESEGKDEQYF.